One and the same sample provided the 19 T cell receptor beta chains below, sequenced in a study of shared clonotypes between healthy human individuals. Here immunoSEQ multiplex PCR was the method, and the copy in TCRdb shows in-frame clones only, minus some. The sample holds 1.4 million or so clones, about 98.5% seen once. Sequencing was carried out using naive CD4+ T cells sorted from blood. Subset meaning: CD45RA+ positively selected. The receptors stem from a man aged 30 to 45 in good health.

This sequence joins TRBV7-9 and TRBJ1-5, with D perhaps matching TRBD1 (5 bases). Germline loops: CDR1 SEHNR, CDR2 FQNEAQ (reference sequence). The CDR3 totals 13 residues. V lost 5 bases, J lost 3 bases, and 8 bases lay in between. In nucleotides, the CDR3 is TGTGCCAGCAGCCCCAGGGCCAATCAGCCCCAGCATTTT. This gives the protein CASSPRANQPQHF.

The chain is built from TRBV4-3 and TRBJ2-5, with a tentative D call TRBD1 (7 bases). Germline CDR1 is LGHNA and CDR2 is YSLEER. Trimming cost V 4 bases and J 4 bases, with 22 bases left between them. The length of the CDR3 is 17 residues. The CDR3 DNA sequence: TGCGCCAGCAGCCTTAATCACAGGGGACTTTACAGAGAGACCCAGTACTTC. Encoded protein: CASSLNHRGLYRETQYF.

V and J are TRBV11-2 and TRBJ1-4; D call uncertain. The CDR3 sequence is 11 residues long. V was shortened by 7 bases and J by 12 bases, with 12 bases between the two germline ends. Germline V gives CDR1 SGHAT, CDR2 FQNNGV. CDR3 nucleotides: TGTGCCAGCACCACGGCGAGGGAACTGTTTTTT. It is translated as CASTTARELFF.

This rearrangement joins TRBV28 to TRBJ2-1; D uncertain. V was trimmed by 5 bases and J by 4 bases, leaving 6 bases between them. The CDR3 is made up of 12 amino acids. The V gene's germline CDR1 is MDHEN and CDR2 SYDVKM. CDR3 sequence (DNA): TGTGCCAGCAGTCCAAAATACAATGAGCAGTTCTTC. It specifies CASSPKYNEQFF.

The chain has TRBV29-1 and TRBJ2-1; D uncertain. The CDR3 length is 10 residues. From germline, CDR1 is SQVTM and CDR2 ANQGSEA. Trimming cost V 7 bases and J 6 bases, with 7 bases left between them. CDR3 loop: CSAPSNEQFF. CDR3 nucleotide sequence: TGCAGCGCCCCCTCCAATGAGCAGTTCTTC.

The chain recombines TRBV29-1 with TRBJ1-5, with 7 bases matching TRBD1. The CDR3 extends over 13 amino acids. Losses at the gene ends were 6 bases for V and 5 bases for J; bases not matched to a gene: 7. In germline, CDR1 is SQVTM, CDR2 ANQGSEA. The CDR3 protein is CSVGNRGDQPQHF. In nucleotides, the CDR3 is TGCAGCGTGGGAAACAGGGGTGATCAGCCCCAGCATTTT.

J is TRBJ2-1 and V is TRBV6-1; 9 bases are shared with TRBD2. Germline CDR1 reads MNHNS; CDR2 reads SASEGT. CDR3 length: 14 residues. Unmatched junction bases numbered 13, after V lost 7 bases and J lost 12 bases. The CDR3 region is CASTRTSERLGQFF. For the CDR3, the DNA is TGTGCCAGCACTAGGACTAGCGAGAGACTCGGGCAGTTCTTC.

The J gene is TRBJ2-3, the V gene TRBV29-1; 14 positions match TRBD2. The trim removed 7 bases at V and 1 base at J, leaving 13 bases unmatched. Germline V gene data show CDR1 as SQVTM and CDR2 as ANQGSEA. The length of the CDR3 is 18 residues. CDR3 region: CSAPPGLAGAKGTDTQYF. The CDR3 DNA sequence: TGCAGCGCCCCGCCGGGACTAGCGGGAGCCAAGGGCACAGATACGCAGTATTTT.

The chain has TRBV29-1 and TRBJ2-7; D unclear. The CDR3 is 12 amino acids. Between the trimmed V and J ends, which lost 4 bases and 2 bases, there was a span of 9 bases. Germline V gene lookup returns CDR1 SQVTM and CDR2 ANQGSEA. This CDR3 is CSVARGPYEQYF. Here the CDR3 DNA reads TGCAGCGTTGCTCGCGGTCCCTACGAGCAGTACTTC.

The chain is built from TRBV4-2 and TRBJ2-5; 12 bases line up with TRBD2. Germline-derived CDR1 and CDR2 are LGHNA and YNFKEQ. The CDR3 is made up of 17 amino acids. V gave up 1 base and J gave up 4 bases; unmatched junction bases: 7. The CDR3: CASSQGASGGGRETQYF. CDR3 coding DNA: TGTGCCAGCAGCCAAGGCGCTAGCGGGGGGGGGCGAGAGACCCAGTACTTC.

The chain employs TRBV4-1 and TRBJ1-2, with no clear D. The CDR3 totals 16 residues. V lost 0 bases and J 4 bases, leaving 15 bases between the germline ends. The V gene's germline CDR1 is MGHRA and CDR2 YSYEKL. The CDR3 loop reads CASSQDPPLAGYGYTF. The DNA of the CDR3 is TGCGCCAGCAGCCAAGATCCCCCTCTGGCTGGCTATGGCTACACCTTC.

The chain couples TRBV9 to TRBJ2-3; D gene unclear. Germline CDR1 reads SGDLS; CDR2 reads YYNGEE. Trimming left V 0 bases short and J 14 bases short, with 19 bases between. This CDR3 comprises 14 residues. As DNA, the CDR3 is TGTGCCAGCAGCGTAGCTGCAACCAGCCCCCCAAGGTATTTT. It codes for CASSVAATSPPRYF. Combining the CDR3 with reference TRBV9 and TRBJ2-3 gives the whole variable domain DSGVTQTPKHLITATGQRVTLRCSPRSGDLSVYWYQQSLDQGLQFLIQYYNGEERAKGNILERFSAQQFPDLHSELNLSSLELGDSALYFCASSVAATSPPRYFGPGTRLTVL.

The chain has TRBV6-6 and TRBJ2-1; D perhaps matches TRBD1 (6 bases). The V end was cut by 2 bases, the J end by 3 bases, with 14 bases between. This CDR3 contains 16 residues. Looked up from germline, CDR1 is MNHNY and CDR2 is SVGAGI (reference sequence). In DNA form, the CDR3 reads TGTGCCAGCAGTTACCAACGGGACACTCACTACAATGAGCAGTTCTTC. Translated, it gives CASSYQRDTHYNEQFF.

This chain joins TRBV6-1 and TRBJ2-1, with TRBD2 identical over 11 bases. The CDR3 loop spans 15 amino acids. Losses at the gene ends were 6 bases for V and 8 bases for J; bases not matched to a gene: 9. Germline CDR1 and CDR2: MNHNS and SASEGT. As DNA, the CDR3 is TGTGCCAGCAGACGAGGGACTAGCGGTTCGGATGAGCAGTTCTTC. It encodes CASRRGTSGSDEQFF.

The chain is built from TRBV5-4 and TRBJ2-2, with D possibly TRBD1 on 5 matching bases. The CDR3 sequence is 16 residues long. Trimming pared 0 bases from V and 6 bases from J, leaving 15 bases between. Germline-derived CDR1 and CDR2 are SGHNT and YYREEE (reference sequence). This chain's CDR3 is CASSLGLGQAPGELFF. The DNA for the CDR3 is TGTGCCAGCAGCTTGGGGTTGGGGCAGGCCCCCGGGGAGCTGTTTTTT.

The J gene is TRBJ1-4, the V gene TRBV30, with D possibly TRBD1 on 5 matching bases. The CDR3 length is 11 residues. CDR1 is GTSNPN and CDR2 is SVGIG in the germline V gene (reference sequence). V lost 7 bases and J lost 8, with 11 bases in between. The CDR3 bases are TGTGCCTCCTTCTGGGGCGAAAAACTGTTTTTT. Its protein product is CASFWGEKLFF.

A word on this clone: Other DNA variants within this sample encode the same CDR3. CDR3 sequence: CASSLYTGELFF. DNA for the CDR3: TGCGCCAGCAGCCTTTACACCGGGGAGCTGTTTTTT. V is TRBV5-1 and J is TRBJ2-2; D is undetermined. Germline CDR1 is SGHRS and CDR2 is YFSETQ. Trimming left V 4 bases short and J 3 bases short, with 4 bases between. This CDR3 contains 12 residues.

This chain links TRBV28 with TRBJ1-2; 7 positions agree with TRBD1. This CDR3 is 14 amino acids long. Germline V gene lookup returns CDR1 MDHEN and CDR2 SYDVKM. V shed 6 bases, J shed 7 bases, and the junction held 11 bases outside the gene matches. In DNA form, the CDR3 reads TGTGCCAGCAGCTTTTGGGATCAGGGGGTTGGCTACACCTTC. It encodes CASSFWDQGVGYTF.

A single count supports this clone. This chain links TRBV7-9 with TRBJ2-2; the D call may be TRBD1 or TRBD2 (5 bases each). CDR1 is SEHNR and CDR2 is FQNEAQ in the germline V gene (reference sequence). Deletions cut 4 bases from V and 5 bases from J, with 14 bases between. The CDR3 is made up of 15 amino acids. CDR3 DNA sequence: TGTGCCAGCAGCTCCCCGGGGCAGGGTACCGGGGAGCTGTTTTTT. Translating gives CASSSPGQGTGELFF.